The sequence of this TCR beta chain was determined in a study of monozygotic twins with inflammatory bowel disease. Study conclusions and caveats: Whereas healthy co-twins had higher TCRbeta diversity (inverse Simpson), IBD patients had lower diversity.

Note on this clonotype: Its antigen is not known.

This CDR3 comprises 16 residues. CDR1 is DFQATT, CDR2 SNEGSKA, per germline (reference sequence). TCRdb reprocessed the 5' RACE reads and stores each CDR3 protein as one record, lacking DNA. This sample contains some 440,000 distinct CDR3 sequences. The sequence was collected from a human donor with ulcerative colitis or Crohn's disease, or a healthy co-twin of an affected twin (not recorded which). The chain links TRBV20-1 to TRBJ1-6. Sequences were obtained from blood. The CDR3: CSARDIGPPGNSPLHF.